This T cell receptor beta chain was captured in a study of shared clonotypes between healthy human individuals. Study at large: Each donor's CD4 naive and CD4 memory cells filled three plates apiece, CD8 naive two, and CD8 memory one.

In the original analysis: There were no quality scores in the junction-only immunoSEQ sequences, so filtering differed. Sequenced by immunoSEQ multiplex PCR; TCRdb stores in-frame clones only, minus some. The V and J calls and clone size are taken from that table; D and trimming were inferred from the DNA. The sample consists of about 680,000 clones, around 67% of them appearing once. CD4+ cells yielded CD45RA+ naive and CD45RA-negative memory subsets. Comment on this clone: Its antigen is currently unknown.

General observations from the study: Genetic and exposure-history diversity was limited by the small donor number.

Trimming removed 5 bases from V and 0 bases from J; junction bases left unmatched: 4. The germline gives CDR1 SGHRS, CDR2 YFSETQ. The CDR3 runs 14 residues. The source is a woman aged 25 to 39 in good health. The V gene is TRBV5-1, the J gene TRBJ1-1; 7 nucleotides align to TRBD1. The sample consisted of memory CD4+ T cells sorted from blood. Subset meaning: CD45RA-negative fraction. CDR3 nucleotide sequence: TGCGCCAGCAGGGGGGACAGTATGAACACTGAAGCTTTCTTT. Amino acid sequence: CASRGDSMNTEAFF.